The following is a TCR beta chain sequence with its context. Its specificity is unknown. This sample was included in a study of STAT5B mutations in CD4+ large granular lymphocyte leukemia. Findings and limits, study-wide: Main leukemic clonotypes were patient-specific, but 20% to 25% appeared at low frequency elsewhere.

Assay used: immunoSEQ multiplex PCR; TCRdb lists only in-frame clones, some missing. The sample carries tens of thousands of clones, around 84% recorded once. CDR3 length equals 14 residues. V lost 2 bases and J lost 6, with 11 bases in between. Germline lookup yields CDR1 MNHNY and CDR2 SVGAGI (reference sequence). Sequenced sample: CD4+ T cells from blood buffy coats. The chain combines TRBV6-6 with TRBJ1-5; D might be TRBD1 (6 bases). The receptor's source is a human donor in good health. CDR3 sequence reads: CASSYDTGFQPQHF. Here the CDR3 DNA reads TGTGCCAGCAGTTACGACACAGGGTTTCAGCCCCAGCATTTT.